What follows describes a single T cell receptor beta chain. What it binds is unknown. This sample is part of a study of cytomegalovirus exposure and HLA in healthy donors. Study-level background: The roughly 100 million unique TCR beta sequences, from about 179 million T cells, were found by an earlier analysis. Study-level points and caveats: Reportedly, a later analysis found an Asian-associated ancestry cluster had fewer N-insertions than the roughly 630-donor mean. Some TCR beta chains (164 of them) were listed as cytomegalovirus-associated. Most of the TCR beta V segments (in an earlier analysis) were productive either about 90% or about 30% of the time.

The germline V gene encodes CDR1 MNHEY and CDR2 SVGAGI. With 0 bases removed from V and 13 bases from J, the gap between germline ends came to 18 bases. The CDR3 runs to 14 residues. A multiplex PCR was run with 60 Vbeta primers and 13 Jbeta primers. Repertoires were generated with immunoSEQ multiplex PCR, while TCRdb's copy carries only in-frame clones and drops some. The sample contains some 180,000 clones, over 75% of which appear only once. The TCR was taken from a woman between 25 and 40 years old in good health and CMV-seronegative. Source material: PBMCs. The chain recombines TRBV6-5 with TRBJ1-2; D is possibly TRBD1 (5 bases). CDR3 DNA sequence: TGTGCCAGCAGTTACTCGTCCAGGGAAGGCAGTCGCACCTTC. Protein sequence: CASSYSSREGSRTF.